The 27 T cell receptor beta chains presented below share a single source sample, sequenced in a study of CD8 T cells in Susac syndrome (dated by TCRdb to the late 2010s). Receptors were amplified or captured by the immunoSEQ multiplex PCR assay. RNA was extracted with the RNeasy kit and 0.5 to 1 ug was reverse transcribed using random hexamers. The public sequencing data were trimmed at Q25 with fastp and processed into clonotypes with MiXCR by TCRdb, which kept only in-frame beta chains. Rows are combined by CDR3 protein, so each entry shows the most common genes and DNA. The sample table lists roughly 150,000 distinct CDR3 sequences, 85% to 95% of them with a count of one. About 0.18% of the sample comes from the top ten. Sequencing was carried out using CD8+ T cells from PBMCs. The source is a human donor with Susac syndrome.

This chain joins TRBV14 and TRBJ2-1, with 11 bases lining up with TRBD1. Germline V lookup: CDR1 SGHDN, CDR2 FVKESK. CDR3 length: 15 residues. V was clipped by 2 bases and J by 7 bases; unmatched bases: 4. CDR3 protein: CASSQYGTGGNEQFF. The CDR3 nucleotides read TGTGCCAGCAGCCAATATGGGACAGGGGGTAATGAGCAGTTCTTC.

The chain is built from TRBV29-1 and TRBJ1-2; D ambiguous. Germline V gives CDR1 SQVTM, CDR2 ANQGSEA. V lost 3 bases and J 8 bases, leaving 10 bases between the germline ends. The CDR3 is 11 amino acids. CDR3 nucleotide sequence: TGCAGCGTTGACTACCTAGGAGGCTACACCTTC. This translates into CSVDYLGGYTF.

The CDR3 loop reads CASRQGTGYTF. CDR3 nucleotide sequence: TGTGCCAGCAGACAGGGTACAGGCTACACCTTC. The chain uses TRBV27 and TRBJ1-2; tentative D call: TRBD1 (6 bases). Per the germline V gene, CDR1 is MNHEY and CDR2 is SMNVEV (reference sequence). The CDR3 sequence is 11 residues long. V gave up 6 bases and J gave up 8 bases, with 10 bases separating them.

V usage is TRBV11-1 and J usage is TRBJ2-7, with TRBD2 identical over 7 bases. The CDR3 sequence is 15 residues long. V shed 1 base, J shed 4 bases, and the junction held 7 bases outside the gene matches. From germline, CDR1 is SGHAT and CDR2 FQDESV (reference sequence). The DNA of the CDR3 is TGTGCCAGCAGCTTAGAGGCGGGAGCCCCTTACGAGCAGTACTTC. It yields the protein CASSLEAGAPYEQYF.

The chain carries TRBV6-5 and TRBJ1-3, with a possible D match to TRBD1 (5 bases). The germline V gene encodes CDR1 MNHEY and CDR2 SVGAGI. CDR3 length equals 13 residues. V lost 9 bases and J lost 0, with 9 bases in between. The CDR3 sequence: CASRQSSGNTIYF. For the CDR3, the DNA is TGTGCCAGTCGACAGAGCTCTGGAAACACCATATATTTT.

The V gene is TRBV5-1, the J gene TRBJ2-3, with D possibly matching TRBD2 (6 bases). In germline, CDR1 is SGHRS, CDR2 YFSETQ. There are 14 residues in the CDR3. Trimming left V 3 bases short and J 0 bases short, with 8 bases between. The CDR3 DNA reads TGCGCCAGCAGCTGGGACTTTAGCACAGATACGCAGTATTTT. The encoded protein is CASSWDFSTDTQYF.

CDR3 region: CASSLGGGPSYEQYF. Here the CDR3 DNA reads TGTGCCAGCAGTTTAGGTGGGGGACCCTCCTACGAGCAGTACTTC. This chain links TRBV27 with TRBJ2-7; D might be TRBD1 or TRBD2, each matching 5 bases. The CDR3 covers 15 residues. CDR1 is MNHEY and CDR2 is SMNVEV in the germline V gene (reference sequence). The V end was cut by 2 bases, the J end by 0 bases, with 11 bases between.

This clonotype was observed a single time. The chain employs TRBV24-1 and TRBJ2-7; the D gene is possibly TRBD2 (5 bases). The ends were cut back, 5 bases at V and 2 bases at J, with 12 bases in the middle. This CDR3 contains 14 residues. CDR1 and CDR2 (germline): KGHDR, SFDVKD. The CDR3 sequence: CATSARGLPYEQYF. CDR3 nucleotide sequence: TGTGCCACCAGTGCCCGTGGACTCCCCTACGAGCAGTACTTC.

The chain joins TRBV6-5 to TRBJ2-7, with TRBD2 identical over 10 bases. Germline V gene lookup returns CDR1 MNHEY and CDR2 SVGAGI. V trimming: 2 bases; J trimming: 6 bases; junction bases outside the gene matches: 4. The CDR3 totals 14 residues. The chain's CDR3 is CASSYGLAGVEQYF. DNA of the CDR3: TGTGCCAGCAGTTACGGTCTAGCGGGAGTCGAGCAGTACTTC.

J is TRBJ1-2 and V is TRBV13; the D gene is possibly TRBD1 (5 bases). The germline V and J ends were trimmed by 2 bases and 1 base, with 8 bases remaining between them. Germline lookup yields CDR1 PRHDT and CDR2 FYEKMQ (reference sequence). There are 14 residues in the CDR3. For the CDR3, the DNA is TGTGCCAGCAGCTTACCGGGGGGTAACTATGGCTACACCTTC. Its translation is CASSLPGGNYGYTF.

This chain connects TRBV4-2 to TRBJ1-2; 8 bases map to TRBD1. This CDR3 contains 16 residues. Losses at the gene ends were 3 bases for V and 6 bases for J; bases not matched to a gene: 12. CDR1 and CDR2 (germline): LGHNA, YNFKEQ. For the CDR3, the DNA is TGTGCCAGCAGCCAGACACTCCAGGGGGCGAGGGATGGCTACACCTTC. As protein: CASSQTLQGARDGYTF.

The J gene is TRBJ2-3, the V gene TRBV28; D is unresolved. Germline assignment: CDR1 MDHEN and CDR2 SYDVKM. V gave up 6 bases and J gave up 0 bases, with 16 bases separating them. This CDR3 comprises 16 residues. The CDR3 region is CASRTRVRQSTDTQYF. CDR3 nucleotide sequence: TGTGCCAGCAGGACGCGCGTTAGGCAGAGCACAGATACGCAGTATTTT.

This rearrangement joins TRBV3-1 to TRBJ2-7; a weak D match, TRBD1 (8 bases). With 8 bases removed from V and 3 bases from J, the gap between germline ends came to 20 bases. Germline V gene lookup returns CDR1 LGHDT and CDR2 YNNKEL (reference sequence). This CDR3 region has 15 residues. CDR3 DNA: TGTGCCAGCTCCGACTACAGGGGGGGGAACTACGAGCAGTACTTC. This translates into CASSDYRGGNYEQYF.

The chain employs TRBV28 and TRBJ2-3; weak D call: TRBD2 (6 bases). Germline V lookup: CDR1 MDHEN, CDR2 SYDVKM. V gave up 6 bases and J gave up 0 bases, with 13 bases separating them. This CDR3 has 15 amino acids. This CDR3 is CASRMTGTSTDTQYF. In DNA, the CDR3 is TGTGCCAGCAGAATGACTGGGACTAGCACAGATACGCAGTATTTT.

The CDR3 loop is CATSDPARGELFF. The CDR3, as DNA: TGTGCCACCAGTGACCCCGCCCGGGGGGAGCTGTTTTTT. The rearrangement links TRBV24-1 to TRBJ2-2; no firm D call. This CDR3 has 13 residues. Germline CDR1 reads KGHDR; CDR2 reads SFDVKD. V was shortened by 4 bases and J by 8 bases, with 10 bases between the two germline ends.

This rearrangement joins TRBV19 to TRBJ1-1, with 9 bases aligning to TRBD1. The trim removed 7 bases at V and 1 base at J, leaving 7 bases unmatched. The V gene's germline CDR1 is LNHDA and CDR2 SQIVND (reference sequence). The CDR3 consists of 15 residues. CDR3 bases: TGTGCCAGTACCCAACCGGGACAGGGGAACACTGAAGCTTTCTTT. This translates into CASTQPGQGNTEAFF.

This clonotype was picked up one time. The rearrangement joins TRBV12-3 or TRBV12-4 to TRBJ1-2; tentative D call: TRBD1 (5 bases). V lost 7 bases, J lost 0 bases, and 12 bases lay in between. The CDR3 is 14 residues long. In DNA form, the CDR3 reads TGTGCCAGCACCTGGGGGGGTCCTAACTATGGCTACACCTTC. It specifies CASTWGGPNYGYTF.

This rearrangement joins TRBV27 to TRBJ1-1, with TRBD1 as a possible D gene (6 bases). With 3 bases removed from V and 4 bases from J, the gap between germline ends came to 9 bases. This CDR3 is 13 amino acids long. Germline-derived CDR1 and CDR2 are MNHEY and SMNVEV (reference sequence). The CDR3 loop reads CASSFSGATEAFF. CDR3 DNA sequence: TGTGCCAGCAGTTTCTCGGGGGCCACTGAAGCTTTCTTT.

As DNA, the CDR3 is TGTGCCAGCAGCGCCCGGTCTAGCGGAGCGATTGAAGATACGCAGTATTTT. Residues: CASSARSSGAIEDTQYF. J is TRBJ2-3 and V is TRBV9; 7 positions match TRBD2. Germline V lookup: CDR1 SGDLS, CDR2 YYNGEE. J gave up 5 bases and V 3 bases, and 15 bases lay outside the gene matches. This CDR3 is 17 amino acids long.

V is TRBV27 and J is TRBJ2-7; 7 bases align to TRBD1. The CDR3 totals 13 residues. After removal of 5 bases from V and 3 bases from J, the junction contained 4 bases not matched to a gene. Germline loops: CDR1 MNHEY, CDR2 SMNVEV (reference sequence). CDR3 protein: CASSGTEDYEQYF. CDR3 coding DNA: TGTGCCAGCAGTGGGACAGAAGACTACGAGCAGTACTTC.

The table lists this clonotype with a count of one. The chain links TRBV27 to TRBJ1-2; D unclear. The CDR3 is 16 residues long. V was shortened by 7 bases and J by 2 bases, with 20 bases between the two germline ends. Germline CDR1 reads MNHEY; CDR2 reads SMNVEV (reference sequence). The CDR3 DNA reads TGTGCCAGCACCTTATCGTGGGCAGCCGCCAACTATGGCTACACCTTC. This gives the protein CASTLSWAAANYGYTF.

The CDR3 sequence is CASSDSIGDTQYF. CDR3 DNA sequence: TGTGCCAGCAGTGACTCAATAGGAGATACGCAGTATTTT. V is TRBV6-1 and J is TRBJ2-3; D not certain. V was pared by 3 bases and J by 5 bases, with 9 bases between. CDR1 is MNHNS and CDR2 is SASEGT in the germline V gene. The length of the CDR3 is 13 residues.

This chain uses TRBV12-5 with TRBJ1-2, with 8 bases lining up with TRBD1. The junction had 5 bases not matched to a gene; V was cut back by 7 bases and J by 1 base. The CDR3 spans 14 residues. Germline V lookup: CDR1 LGHNT, CDR2 FRNRAP. CDR3 in amino acids: CASARTGFNYGYTF. The CDR3 nucleotides are TGTGCTAGTGCTCGGACAGGGTTTAACTATGGCTACACCTTC. Using reference TRBV12-5 and TRBJ1-2 for the parts outside the CDR3, the full variable domain is DARVTQTPRHKVTEMGQEVTMRCQPILGHNTVFWYRQTMMQGLELLAYFRNRAPLDDSGMPKDRFSAEMPDATLATLKIQPSEPRDSAVYFCASARTGFNYGYTFGSGTRLTVV.

V is TRBV20-1 and J is TRBJ2-3, with TRBD2 matching 8 bases. The germline V gene encodes CDR1 DFQATT and CDR2 SNEGSKA (reference sequence). The CDR3 covers 17 residues. V gave up 1 base and J gave up 0 bases; unmatched junction bases: 9. The CDR3 loop is CSARAPTSGPSTDTQYF. CDR3 coding DNA: TGCAGTGCTAGAGCTCCCACTAGCGGCCCTAGCACAGATACGCAGTATTTT.

This clonotype was observed a single time. The chain recombines TRBV4-1 with TRBJ1-2; 7 positions agree with TRBD1. Germline V CDR1 and CDR2: MGHRA, YSYEKL. J lost 3 bases, V lost 0 bases, and 10 bases had no gene match. The CDR3 sequence is 17 residues long. The CDR3 nucleotides read TGCGCCAGCAGCCAAGAAGGGACAGTTTGGCCTTACTATGGCTACACCTTC. Its protein product is CASSQEGTVWPYYGYTF.

This chain connects TRBV9 to TRBJ2-1; D is possibly TRBD2 (6 bases). The germline V gene encodes CDR1 SGDLS and CDR2 YYNGEE. The CDR3 loop spans 12 amino acids. Trimming stripped 4 bases from V and 10 bases from J, with 12 bases between. The DNA for the CDR3 is TGTGCCAGCAGCTCGTCTGGAGGGGAGCAGTTCTTC. Its translation: CASSSSGGEQFF. The full variable domain, with the rest looked up from reference TRBV9 and TRBJ2-1, is DSGVTQTPKHLITATGQRVTLRCSPRSGDLSVYWYQQSLDQGLQFLIQYYNGEERAKGNILERFSAQQFPDLHSELNLSSLELGDSALYFCASSSSGGEQFFGPGTRLTVL.

The chain is built from TRBV12-5 and TRBJ2-5, with D uncertain. CDR3 size: 14 residues. CDR1 and CDR2 (germline): LGHNT, FRNRAP. V was clipped by 5 bases and J by 0 bases, with 10 bases between them. In nucleotides, the CDR3 is TGTGCTAGTGGTCCCCCGGCGTACCAAGAGACCCAGTACTTC. Protein product: CASGPPAYQETQYF.